The table lists the clone carrying this T cell receptor beta chain with a count of one. The antigen remains unidentified. This record comes from a study of graft-versus-host responses after intestinal transplantation. Whole-study context: Transplantation in recipients was multivisceral, liver-intestinal, or isolated intestinal. Every one of the recipients received anti-thymocyte globulin induction and afterwards took tacrolimus and steroids for three to four years.

Study results and limitations: Researchers found peak circulating GvH clone levels linked to early post-transplant HvG declines. Recipient-marrow GvH clones were detected, some having first appeared in ileum or blood.

The CDR3 loop spans 14 amino acids. Germline values: CDR1 MDHEN, CDR2 SYDVKM. V was shortened by 10 bases and J by 0 bases, with 14 bases between the two germline ends. Using immunoSEQ multiplex PCR, the repertoire was profiled, and TCRdb retains in-frame clones only, with some absent. The table lists 62,000 or so clones, 90% of them singletons, with 1.5% to 2% in the top ten. The chain employs TRBV28 and TRBJ2-3, with a tentative D call TRBD2 (5 bases). The sequence was obtained from a human donor who was the organ donor for an intestinal transplant. This sample comprised unstimulated CD8+ T cells sorted from spleen or lymph node cells, obtained before transplant. CDR3 amino acids: CATTGEGSTDTQYF. As DNA, the CDR3 is TGTGCCACCACTGGAGAGGGTAGCACAGATACGCAGTATTTT.